This record concerns one T cell receptor beta chain sequence. Its specificity is unknown. The data were obtained in a study of early T cells in non-severe SARS-CoV-2 infection. At the level of the study: Alpha and beta chains were unpaired, from unsorted whole-blood bulk RNA.

Study outcomes and limitations: Lookups in VDJdb leaned toward anti-spike CD8 responses and missed private and CD4 specificities.

As part of library construction, unique molecular identifiers were attached to individual cDNA molecules. In TCRdb, the 5' RACE reads were re-called with MiXCR into one record per CDR3 protein. There are about 32,000 distinct CDR3 sequences in the sample; 9% occur only once, and roughly 13% lies in the top ten. Germline lookup yields CDR1 SNHLY and CDR2 FYNNEI. There are 14 residues in the CDR3. Between the trimmed V and J ends, which lost 8 bases and 0 bases, there was a span of 11 bases. The sequence derives from an adult who was a healthcare worker with PCR-confirmed SARS-CoV-2 infection or an uninfected control (not recorded which). The material sequenced was whole blood. V is TRBV2 and J is TRBJ1-3; D unresolved. CDR3 sequence (DNA): TGTGCCAGCCTGGGCGGGAACTCTGGAAACACCATATATTTT. Translated, it gives CASLGGNSGNTIYF.